This entry describes one T cell receptor beta chain. The antigen remains undetermined. While the first cohort had 700 or so subjects, the donors belonged to the separate validation cohort of 100 to 150 subjects. The repertoire was sequenced with immunoSEQ multiplex PCR; TCRdb's copy has only in-frame clones and lacks some. The data hold hundreds of thousands of clones, with about nine tenths observed a single time. The record originates from a study of cytomegalovirus exposure and HLA in healthy donors. Findings and caveats of the study: The listing of 150 to 200 TCR beta chains classed them as cytomegalovirus-associated. Most TCR sequences were seen very rarely across donors, but some public TCRs occurred in many. High sensitivity and specificity were reportedly achieved when the classifier diagnosed cytomegalovirus status.

The V gene end was trimmed by 3 bases and the J gene end by 2 bases; junction bases not matched to a gene: 6. Germline V lookup: CDR1 SGHRS, CDR2 YFSETQ. The CDR3 contains 16 residues. The sequence came from a woman aged 18-29 years in good health and CMV-seronegative. The chain has TRBV5-1 and TRBJ2-2; 8 positions match TRBD1. Sequencing was performed on PBMCs. CDR3 DNA sequence: TGCGCCAGCAGCTCTCAGGGGGCAGTAAACACCGGGGAGCTGTTTTTT. Residues: CASSSQGAVNTGELFF.